Presented here are 28 T cell receptor beta chains from one specimen sequenced in a study of cytomegalovirus exposure and HLA in healthy donors. In the PCR, 60 Vbeta and 13 Jbeta primers were used. Profiled with immunoSEQ multiplex PCR; TCRdb holds only in-frame clones, not every one. The top ten hold about 5.6% of the sample, which has 150,000 or so clones, roughly four fifths seen once. Sequenced: PBMCs. Source of these receptors: a young man in good health and CMV-seropositive.

Only a few counts were recorded for this clone. V usage is TRBV5-4 and J usage is TRBJ2-1, with a weak D call TRBD1 (6 bases). The CDR3 extends over 12 amino acids. V was shortened by 4 bases and J by 8 bases, with 10 bases between the two germline ends. Germline loops: CDR1 SGHNT, CDR2 YYREEE (reference sequence). The CDR3 bases are TGTGCCAGCAGCCCGGACAGACATGAGCAGTTCTTC. Amino acid sequence: CASSPDRHEQFF.

This chain connects TRBV7-9 to TRBJ1-1; TRBD1 matches at 11 bases. The CDR3 loop spans 16 amino acids. V gave up 3 bases and J gave up 6 bases; unmatched junction bases: 9. Germline-derived CDR1 and CDR2 are SEHNR and FQNEAQ (reference sequence). In DNA, the CDR3 is TGTGCCAGCAGCTTGGTAGGGGGACAGGGGGAGCCTGAAGCTTTCTTT. This sequence encodes CASSLVGGQGEPEAFF.

V is TRBV2 and J is TRBJ1-4, with D perhaps TRBD1 (5 bases). Looked up from germline, CDR1 is SNHLY and CDR2 is FYNNEI. The CDR3 covers 16 residues. V dropped 1 base and J dropped 8 bases, with 17 bases sitting between them. The CDR3 nucleotides read TGTGCCAGCAGTGAAGGGCAGGTTAGGGGAAGCGAAAAACTGTTTTTT. This sequence encodes CASSEGQVRGSEKLFF. Drawing the rest from reference TRBV2 and TRBJ1-4, the complete variable domain is EPEVTQTPSHQVTQMGQEVILRCVPISNHLYFYWYRQILGQKVEFLVSFYNNEISEKSEIFDDQFSVERPDGSNFTLKIRSTKLEDSAMYFCASSEGQVRGSEKLFFGSGTQLSVL.

The V and J genes are TRBV14 and TRBJ2-7; possibly TRBD1 for D (6 bases). Germline V gene lookup returns CDR1 SGHDN and CDR2 FVKESK. Trimming pared 4 bases from V and 6 bases from J, leaving 16 bases between. This CDR3 contains 14 residues. CDR3 amino acids: CASSRVAGQREQYF. The CDR3 nucleotides are TGTGCCAGCAGCCGGGTCGCCGGACAGCGCGAGCAGTACTTC.

In its sample, this clone was seen once. The chain combines TRBV6-5 with TRBJ2-1; D is ambiguous. The CDR3 contains 16 residues. The V gene's germline CDR1 is MNHEY and CDR2 SVGAGI. Between the trimmed V and J ends, which lost 0 bases and 4 bases, there was a span of 13 bases. CDR3: CASSYSVWSVYNEQFF. In nucleotides, the CDR3 is TGTGCCAGCAGTTACTCGGTCTGGTCAGTGTACAATGAGCAGTTCTTC.

The chain has TRBV13 and TRBJ2-5, with D possibly TRBD2 on 5 matching bases. Trimming removed 5 bases from V and 0 bases from J, with 10 bases in between. This CDR3 contains 14 residues. CDR1 is PRHDT and CDR2 is FYEKMQ in the germline V gene (reference sequence). CDR3 protein: CASSPAGNQETQYF. As DNA, the CDR3 is TGTGCCAGCAGCCCCGCCGGGAACCAAGAGACCCAGTACTTC.

The chain couples TRBV10-2 to TRBJ1-3; D unresolved. Between the trimmed V and J ends, which lost 5 bases and 8 bases, there was a span of 7 bases. In germline, CDR1 is WSHSY, CDR2 SAAADI. The CDR3 length is 11 residues. As DNA, the CDR3 is TGCGCCAGCAGTATAACTGACACCATATATTTT. It translates to CASSITDTIYF.

The chain carries TRBV7-9 and TRBJ2-1, with 11 bases aligning to TRBD2. The CDR3 has 17 amino acids. Unmatched junction bases numbered 5, after V lost 2 bases and J lost 2 bases. The V gene's germline CDR1 is SEHNR and CDR2 FQNEAQ (reference sequence). The CDR3 DNA reads TGTGCCAGCAGCTTACCGACTAGCGGGACAACCTACAATGAGCAGTTCTTC. Translation gives CASSLPTSGTTYNEQFF.

The V and J genes are TRBV28 and TRBJ1-5; maybe TRBD1 (6 bases). CDR3 length: 15 residues. Between the trimmed V and J ends, which lost 3 bases and 0 bases, there was a span of 9 bases. Germline assignment: CDR1 MDHEN and CDR2 SYDVKM. In DNA form, the CDR3 reads TGTGCCAGCAGTTTTAGACAGGCTAGCAATCAGCCCCAGCATTTT. It is translated as CASSFRQASNQPQHF. Variable domain in full (rest from reference TRBV28 and TRBJ1-5): DVKVTQSSRYLVKRTGEKVFLECVQDMDHENMFWYRQDPGLGLRLIYFSYDVKMKEKGDIPEGYSVSREKKERFSLILESASTNQTSMYLCASSFRQASNQPQHFGDGTRLSIL.

The V call is TRBV4-3, the J call TRBJ2-5; D is perhaps TRBD1 (6 bases). The CDR3 covers 16 residues. V was cut by 4 bases and J by 0 bases, with 15 bases left in between. Germline loops: CDR1 LGHNA, CDR2 YSLEER. In DNA, the CDR3 is TGCGCCAGCAGCCCACGGACAGATTTGTACCAAGAGACCCAGTACTTC. Translating gives CASSPRTDLYQETQYF.

This chain uses TRBV28 with TRBJ1-3; TRBD1 matches 9 bases. This CDR3 is 18 amino acids long. The germline V gene has CDR1 MDHEN and CDR2 SYDVKM. V was pared by 6 bases and J by 0 bases, with 12 bases of the junction left unmatched. DNA of the CDR3: TGTGCCAGCAGCGCCGGGACAGGGTATCTTGGCTCTGGAAACACCATATATTTT. Protein sequence: CASSAGTGYLGSGNTIYF.

The V and J genes are TRBV28 and TRBJ1-1, with D hard to call. V lost 1 base to trimming and J lost 6 bases, with 24 bases between them. Germline V CDR1 and CDR2: MDHEN, SYDVKM. The length of the CDR3 is 18 residues. CDR3 bases: TGTGCCAGCAGTTTATCCGGGAATTTGGCACGGGCTGGCGCTGAAGCTTTCTTT. It encodes CASSLSGNLARAGAEAFF.

The CDR3, as DNA: TGTGCCTGGAGCGAGCGGGGCGATTCCTTGGAGCAGTACTTC. It codes for CAWSERGDSLEQYF. This chain links TRBV30 with TRBJ2-7, with 7 bases fitting TRBD2. The V segment lost 3 bases and the J segment 7 bases; nucleotides outside the gene matches: 12. Germline CDR1 GTSNPN, CDR2 SVGIG (reference sequence). The CDR3 runs to 14 residues. The entire variable domain, with the rest obtained from reference TRBV30 and TRBJ2-7, is as follows: SQTIHQWPATLVQPVGSPLSLECTVEGTSNPNLYWYRQAAGRGLQLLFYSVGIGQISSEVPQNLSASRPQDRQFILSSKKLLLSDSGFYLCAWSERGDSLEQYFGPGTRLTVT.

The chain joins TRBV6-6 to TRBJ1-1, with D possibly being TRBD1 (6 bases). Germline CDR1 and CDR2: MNHNY and SVGAGI (reference sequence). Trimming pared 7 bases from V and 2 bases from J, leaving 14 bases between. This CDR3 contains 14 residues. CDR3 nucleotide sequence: TGTGCCAGCACTCCCCACAGGGCTAACACTGAAGCTTTCTTT. As protein: CASTPHRANTEAFF.

The chain joins TRBV28 to TRBJ1-1, with 7 bases matching TRBD1. The V gene's germline CDR1 is MDHEN and CDR2 SYDVKM. After removal of 5 bases from V and 7 bases from J, the junction contained 16 bases not matched to a gene. The CDR3 contains 16 residues. The CDR3 protein is CASSPIAPGQPDEAFF. The DNA of the CDR3 is TGTGCCAGCAGTCCTATCGCGCCGGGACAGCCTGATGAAGCTTTCTTT.

The CDR3 loop is CASSSPRGRGVDEQFF. The CDR3 region has the DNA TGTGCCAGCAGCTCACCGAGGGGGCGCGGGGTGGATGAGCAGTTCTTC. The chain recombines TRBV11-2 with TRBJ2-1, with D possibly being TRBD1 (7 bases). Germline V gene lookup returns CDR1 SGHAT and CDR2 FQNNGV. Trimming stripped 4 bases from V and 8 bases from J, with 21 bases between. This CDR3 region has 16 residues.

The chain recombines TRBV28 with TRBJ2-7; tentative D call: TRBD2 (5 bases). Trimming cost V 5 bases and J 0 bases, with 20 bases left between them. Germline V gene data show CDR1 as MDHEN and CDR2 as SYDVKM. This CDR3 comprises 17 residues. The CDR3 DNA sequence: TGTGCCAGCAGTCCTAACCGAGGAGCGGCGATCTCCTACGAGCAGTACTTC. It encodes CASSPNRGAAISYEQYF.

The chain recombines TRBV15 with TRBJ2-5; maybe TRBD1 (6 bases). The CDR3 runs 13 residues. In germline, CDR1 is LNHNV, CDR2 YYDKDF (reference sequence). V was trimmed by 6 bases and J by 5 bases, leaving 13 bases between them. CDR3 in amino acids: CATRVDRSETQYF. The CDR3, as DNA: TGTGCCACCAGAGTGGACAGATCGGAGACCCAGTACTTC.

This rearrangement joins TRBV30 to TRBJ1-4, with 7 bases that match TRBD1. Germline assignment: CDR1 GTSNPN and CDR2 SVGIG (reference sequence). The V and J ends lost 7 bases and 8 bases, in that order; junction bases with no gene match: 13. This CDR3 is 14 amino acids long. The CDR3 reads CASIPNRGEEKLFF. In nucleotides, the CDR3 is TGTGCCTCGATACCCAACAGGGGCGAAGAAAAACTGTTTTTT.

The genes are TRBV7-2 and TRBJ2-5, with D tentatively TRBD2 (5 bases). V was clipped by 1 base and J by 2 bases, with 14 bases between them. Germline V CDR1 and CDR2: SGHTA, FQGNSA. This CDR3 has 16 amino acids. As DNA, the CDR3 is TGTGCCAGCAGCTTAGGGACTTTAGGACTGCAAGAGACCCAGTACTTC. Its translation: CASSLGTLGLQETQYF.

This clone occurred a few times. The CDR3 DNA reads as TGCGCCAGCAGCCCCTCGGCGGGTTACGAGCAGTACTTC. Its translation is CASSPSAGYEQYF. The rearrangement links TRBV23-1 to TRBJ2-5, with D possibly being TRBD2 (5 bases). The J call may be in error: the DNA end matches TRBJ2-7 better. TRBV23-1 is marked as an open reading frame, function uncertain. CDR3 length: 13 residues.

The rearrangement uses TRBV28 and TRBJ2-1; D call uncertain. This CDR3 contains 12 residues. V was trimmed by 2 bases and J by 7 bases, leaving 6 bases between them. Germline V gene data show CDR1 as MDHEN and CDR2 as SYDVKM. In DNA form, the CDR3 reads TGTGCCAGCAGTTTACTCGGTAATGAGCAGTTCTTC. Protein: CASSLLGNEQFF.

J is TRBJ2-1 and V is TRBV2; D possibly corresponds to TRBD2 (7 bases). Trimming shortened V by 10 bases and J by 5 bases, and 21 bases separated the two germline ends. CDR3 length: 15 amino acids. CDR1 is SNHLY, CDR2 FYNNEI, per germline. The CDR3 nucleotides read TGTGCCACCATTGGTGGGGGGGCCGGTAACAATGAGCAGTTCTTC. It is translated as CATIGGGAGNNEQFF. Full variable domain (remainder filled in from reference TRBV2 and TRBJ2-1): EPEVTQTPSHQVTQMGQEVILRCVPISNHLYFYWYRQILGQKVEFLVSFYNNEISEKSEIFDDQFSVERPDGSNFTLKIRSTKLEDSAMYFCATIGGGAGNNEQFFGPGTRLTVL.

About this clone: Other DNA variants within this sample encode the same CDR3. This chain links TRBV6-1 with TRBJ2-2; tentatively, D is TRBD1 (6 bases). Germline CDR1 is MNHNS and CDR2 is SASEGT. The CDR3 consists of 14 residues. V lost 5 bases, J lost 6 bases, and 13 bases lay in between. In DNA form, the CDR3 reads TGTGCCAGCAGTCTCAGGGGTCATCCCGGGGAGCTGTTTTTT. This translates into CASSLRGHPGELFF.

The chain joins TRBV5-6 to TRBJ1-3; 7 bases align to TRBD1. Per germline, CDR1 SGHDT and CDR2 YYEEEE. This CDR3 contains 15 residues. Trimming at V came to 7 bases and at J to 1 base, leaving 8 bases not matched to a gene. The CDR3: CASSRGGYSGNTIYF. The CDR3 nucleotides are TGTGCCAGCTCGAGAGGGGGCTATTCTGGAAACACCATATATTTT.

V usage is TRBV5-6 and J usage is TRBJ1-5, with D unclear. There are 16 residues in the CDR3. Trimming took off 0 bases at V and 2 bases at J, with 12 bases between the two ends. The germline V gene encodes CDR1 SGHDT and CDR2 YYEEEE. The CDR3 here is CASSLGPPSGNQPQHF. CDR3 DNA sequence: TGTGCCAGCAGCTTGGGCCCTCCTTCGGGCAATCAGCCCCAGCATTTT.

The chain is built from TRBV28 and TRBJ1-6; D uncertain. Germline V CDR1 and CDR2: MDHEN, SYDVKM. This CDR3 has 14 residues. V was clipped by 7 bases and J by 7 bases, with 14 bases between them. CDR3 amino acids: CASIPRLFNSPLHF. DNA of the CDR3: TGTGCCAGCATCCCCAGGTTGTTCAATTCACCCCTCCACTTT. Supplemented by reference TRBV28 and TRBJ1-6, the full variable domain reads DVKVTQSSRYLVKRTGEKVFLECVQDMDHENMFWYRQDPGLGLRLIYFSYDVKMKEKGDIPEGYSVSREKKERFSLILESASTNQTSMYLCASIPRLFNSPLHFGNGTRLTVT.

On this clone: The junction departs from germline at one end; a sequencing error may be responsible. DNA of the CDR3: TGTGCCGTGCGACAGGGGGCATCTGGGGCCAACGGCCTGACTTTC. Its translation is CAVRQGASGANGLTF. The chain carries TRBV7-9 and TRBJ2-6; TRBD1 agrees at 10 bases. This CDR3 comprises 15 residues. Germline V gene sequence: CDR1 SEHNR, CDR2 FQNEAQ (reference sequence).